This is a list of T cell receptor beta chains from one sample in a study of blood T cell repertoires in COVID-19. Libraries were prepared by immunoSEQ multiplex PCR; TCRdb keeps only in-frame clonotypes and omits some of them. The sample has about 130,000 clones; approximately 84% are singletons. The sequencing sample was made of peripheral blood. Receptor source: a woman in her forties or fifties who had recovered from COVID-19. The CDR3 runs from the conserved cysteine through the conserved F or W. The D gene is left open where the match is weak. Clone size, where shown, is once, few, many, or a class for clones that have expanded.

d_gene: NA
abundance: NA
j_gene: TRBJ2-5
v_gene: TRBV7-8
CDR3aa: CASRLVAFGGTQYF
CDR3nt: TGTGCCAGCCGTCTAGTCGCCTTCGGGGGGACCCAGTACTTC

d_gene: NA
abundance: NA
j_gene: TRBJ1-5
v_gene: TRBV11-2
CDR3aa: CASSPRGLGNQPQHF
CDR3nt: TGTGCCAGCAGCCCCAGAGGGTTGGGCAATCAGCCCCAGCATTTT

d_gene: NA
abundance: NA
j_gene: TRBJ1-5
v_gene: TRBV5-8
CDR3aa: CASSLGLQPQHF
CDR3nt: TGTGCCAGCAGTTTAGGACTTCAGCCCCAGCATTTT

d_gene: NA
abundance: NA
j_gene: TRBJ2-1
v_gene: TRBV7-8
CDR3aa: CASSRQVDEQFF
CDR3nt: TGTGCCAGCAGCCGACAGGTGGATGAGCAGTTCTTC

d_gene: NA
abundance: NA
j_gene: TRBJ2-1
v_gene: TRBV2
CDR3aa: CASSLVTAQGEQFF
CDR3nt: TGTGCCAGCTCCCTGGTGACCGCGCAGGGTGAGCAGTTCTTC

d_gene: NA
abundance: once
j_gene: TRBJ1-1
v_gene: TRBV28
CDR3aa: CASLGRREAFF
CDR3nt: TGTGCCAGCCTGGGCCGGAGGGAAGCTTTCTTT

d_gene: NA
abundance: NA
j_gene: TRBJ2-3
v_gene: TRBV5-1
CDR3aa: CASSLFGATDTQYF
CDR3nt: TGCGCCAGCAGCTTGTTCGGAGCCACAGATACGCAGTATTTT

d_gene: NA
abundance: NA
j_gene: TRBJ2-5
v_gene: TRBV3-1/TRBV3-2
CDR3aa: CASSQTGGVYF
CDR3nt: TGTGCCAGCAGCCAAACGGGGGGCGTGTACTTC

d_gene: NA
abundance: NA
j_gene: TRBJ1-5
v_gene: TRBV19
CDR3aa: CASSIPRRGGDQPQHF
CDR3nt: TGTGCCAGTAGTATACCCCGCCGAGGGGGGGATCAGCCCCAGCATTTT

d_gene: TRBD2
abundance: NA
j_gene: TRBJ2-1
v_gene: TRBV12-3/TRBV12-4
CDR3aa: CASSFPTGLKIF
CDR3nt: TGTGCCAGCAGTTTCCCGACGGGACTAAAAATCTTC

d_gene: NA
abundance: once
j_gene: TRBJ1-4
v_gene: TRBV6-5
CDR3aa: CASSYSREKLFF
CDR3nt: TGTGCCAGCAGTTACTCGAGAGAAAAACTGTTTTTT

d_gene: NA
abundance: NA
j_gene: TRBJ1-1
v_gene: TRBV27
CDR3aa: CASSPQAVFLEAFF
CDR3nt: TGTGCCAGCAGCCCACAGGCTGTCTTTTTGGAAGCTTTCTTT

d_gene: TRBD2
abundance: NA
j_gene: TRBJ2-7
v_gene: TRBV6-6
CDR3aa: CASSYVLAGAYEQYF
CDR3nt: TGTGCCAGCAGTTACGTGCTAGCGGGAGCCTACGAGCAGTACTTC

d_gene: TRBD2
abundance: NA
j_gene: TRBJ2-7
v_gene: TRBV5-1
CDR3aa: CASSRQRGVNYEQYF
CDR3nt: TGCGCCAGCAGCCGCCAGCGGGGGGTTAACTACGAGCAGTACTTC

d_gene: NA
abundance: once
j_gene: TRBJ1-1
v_gene: TRBV19
CDR3aa: CASSIEGLNTEAFF
CDR3nt: TGTGCCAGTAGTATTGAGGGATTGAACACTGAAGCTTTCTTT

d_gene: NA
abundance: NA
j_gene: TRBJ1-5
v_gene: TRBV9
CDR3aa: CASSSRDAEGTQHF
CDR3nt: TGTGCCAGCAGCTCCCGGGACGCGGAGGGAACCCAGCATTTT

d_gene: TRBD2
abundance: NA
j_gene: TRBJ2-1
v_gene: TRBV30
CDR3aa: CAWRELAGSYNEQFF
CDR3nt: TGTGCCTGGAGAGAACTAGCGGGTTCCTACAATGAGCAGTTCTTC

d_gene: TRBD1
abundance: NA
j_gene: TRBJ2-6
v_gene: TRBV7-2
CDR3aa: CASSPWDRGFGANVLTF
CDR3nt: TGTGCCAGCAGCCCCTGGGACAGGGGGTTTGGGGCCAACGTCCTGACTTTC

d_gene: NA
abundance: NA
j_gene: TRBJ1-6
v_gene: TRBV2
CDR3aa: CASSPFGGVYSPLHF
CDR3nt: TGTGCCAGCTCCCCTTTCGGGGGGGTCTATTCACCCCTCCACTTT

d_gene: NA
abundance: once
j_gene: TRBJ1-3
v_gene: TRBV4-3
CDR3aa: CASSQGSSGTGNTIYF
CDR3nt: TGCGCCAGCAGCCAAGGTTCCTCGGGGACTGGAAACACCATATATTTT

d_gene: NA
abundance: NA
j_gene: TRBJ2-1
v_gene: TRBV14
CDR3aa: CASSQGTVNEQFF
CDR3nt: TGTGCCAGCAGCCAAGGCACGGTCAATGAGCAGTTCTTC

d_gene: TRBD2
abundance: NA
j_gene: TRBJ2-1
v_gene: TRBV6-5
CDR3aa: CASSYSTSGISNEQFF
CDR3nt: TGTGCCAGCAGTTACTCCACTAGCGGGATAAGTAATGAGCAGTTCTTC

d_gene: TRBD1
abundance: NA
j_gene: TRBJ2-4
v_gene: TRBV19
CDR3aa: CASSTDRAAKNIQYF
CDR3nt: TGTGCCAGTAGTACGGACAGGGCGGCCAAAAACATTCAGTACTTC

d_gene: NA
abundance: NA
j_gene: TRBJ2-2
v_gene: TRBV19
CDR3aa: CASSISWGQGNPNTGELFF
CDR3nt: TGTGCCAGTAGTATCTCTTGGGGGCAGGGCAACCCGAACACCGGGGAGCTGTTTTTT

d_gene: TRBD1
abundance: once
j_gene: TRBJ2-2
v_gene: TRBV5-4
CDR3aa: CASRQGADTGELFF
CDR3nt: TGTGCCAGCAGACAGGGGGCGGACACCGGGGAGCTGTTTTTT

d_gene: NA
abundance: NA
j_gene: TRBJ2-1
v_gene: TRBV3-1/TRBV3-2
CDR3aa: CASSQDTTPIPLANEQFF
CDR3nt: TGTGCCAGCAGCCAAGATACTACCCCTATCCCCCTAGCGAATGAGCAGTTCTTC

d_gene: NA
abundance: NA
j_gene: TRBJ1-1
v_gene: TRBV6-5
CDR3aa: CASRPQGWYTEAFF
CDR3nt: TGTGCCAGCAGGCCACAGGGTTGGTACACTGAAGCTTTCTTT

d_gene: NA
abundance: NA
j_gene: TRBJ1-2
v_gene: TRBV7-8
CDR3aa: CASSLEAVRAYGYTF
CDR3nt: TGTGCCAGCAGCTTGGAGGCAGTTCGCGCTTATGGCTACACCTTC

d_gene: TRBD2
abundance: NA
j_gene: TRBJ2-7
v_gene: TRBV9
CDR3aa: CASSVQVGSGTHEQYF
CDR3nt: TGTGCCAGCAGCGTACAGGTCGGTAGCGGGACCCACGAGCAGTACTTC

d_gene: TRBD1
abundance: NA
j_gene: TRBJ2-5
v_gene: TRBV5-5
CDR3aa: CASSLQGEETQYF
CDR3nt: TGTGCCAGCAGCTTACAGGGGGAGGAGACCCAGTACTTC

d_gene: TRBD2
abundance: NA
j_gene: TRBJ2-3
v_gene: TRBV5-1
CDR3aa: CASSWIGLAGVGTDTQYF
CDR3nt: TGCGCCAGCAGCTGGATAGGACTAGCGGGAGTTGGCACAGATACGCAGTATTTT

d_gene: NA
abundance: few
j_gene: TRBJ1-5
v_gene: TRBV19
CDR3aa: CASSGRGRAQGGNQPQHF
CDR3nt: TGTGCCAGTAGTGGGCGGGGCAGGGCTCAGGGAGGCAATCAGCCCCAGCATTTT

d_gene: NA
abundance: NA
j_gene: TRBJ2-1
v_gene: TRBV29-1
CDR3aa: CSVESDNEQFF
CDR3nt: TGCAGCGTTGAGTCAGACAATGAGCAGTTCTTC

d_gene: NA
abundance: NA
j_gene: TRBJ2-7
v_gene: TRBV5-1
CDR3aa: CASSLEAGSYEQYF
CDR3nt: TGCGCCAGCAGCTTGGAAGCCGGCTCCTACGAGCAGTACTTC

d_gene: NA
abundance: NA
j_gene: TRBJ1-1
v_gene: TRBV27
CDR3aa: CASGNLAAGYTEAFF
CDR3nt: TGTGCCAGCGGAAATCTAGCGGCAGGATATACTGAAGCTTTCTTT

d_gene: NA
abundance: many
j_gene: TRBJ1-1
v_gene: TRBV7-9
CDR3aa: CASSFLENTEAFF
CDR3nt: TGTGCCAGCAGCTTTTTAGAGAACACTGAAGCTTTCTTT

d_gene: TRBD1
abundance: many
j_gene: TRBJ2-1
v_gene: TRBV11-3
CDR3aa: CASSRTGAYNEQFF
CDR3nt: TGTGCCAGCAGCCGGACAGGGGCCTACAATGAGCAGTTCTTC

d_gene: NA
abundance: NA
j_gene: TRBJ2-6
v_gene: TRBV19
CDR3aa: CASSTVSGANVLTF
CDR3nt: TGTGCCAGTAGTACCGTCTCGGGGGCCAACGTCCTGACTTTC

d_gene: TRBD1
abundance: NA
j_gene: TRBJ1-6
v_gene: TRBV2
CDR3aa: CASTLTGLNSPLHF
CDR3nt: TGTGCCAGCACTTTGACAGGGTTGAATTCACCCCTCCACTTT

d_gene: NA
abundance: NA
j_gene: TRBJ1-1
v_gene: TRBV5-8
CDR3aa: CASSLRGGNTEAFF
CDR3nt: TGTGCCAGCAGCTTGAGGGGAGGGAACACTGAAGCTTTCTTT

d_gene: TRBD1
abundance: NA
j_gene: TRBJ2-1
v_gene: TRBV5-8
CDR3aa: CASDRGSYNEQFF
CDR3nt: TGTGCCAGTGACAGGGGATCCTACAATGAGCAGTTCTTC

d_gene: TRBD2
abundance: NA
j_gene: TRBJ2-2
v_gene: TRBV9
CDR3aa: CASSPGGAANTGELFF
CDR3nt: TGTGCCAGCAGCCCGGGGGGAGCGGCGAACACCGGGGAGCTGTTTTTT

d_gene: NA
abundance: NA
j_gene: TRBJ1-5
v_gene: TRBV2
CDR3aa: CASIGQYNQPQHF
CDR3nt: TGTGCCAGCATTGGACAGTACAATCAGCCCCAGCATTTT

d_gene: TRBD2
abundance: once
j_gene: TRBJ2-2
v_gene: TRBV24-1
CDR3aa: CATSDTRESNTGELFF
CDR3nt: TGTGCCACCAGTGATACGCGGGAGTCGAACACCGGGGAGCTGTTTTTT

d_gene: TRBD1
abundance: NA
j_gene: TRBJ1-1
v_gene: TRBV5-6
CDR3aa: CASSLGDRNTEAFF
CDR3nt: TGTGCCAGCAGCCTGGGGGACAGGAACACTGAAGCTTTCTTT

d_gene: NA
abundance: NA
j_gene: TRBJ1-1
v_gene: TRBV2
CDR3aa: CASSPLGRNTEAFF
CDR3nt: TGTGCCAGCAGCCCCCTTGGGCGGAACACTGAAGCTTTCTTT

d_gene: NA
abundance: NA
j_gene: TRBJ1-2
v_gene: TRBV21-1
CDR3aa: CATRPGQGTYGYTF
CDR3nt: TGTGCCACCAGACCTGGACAGGGGACCTATGGCTACACCTTC

d_gene: NA
abundance: NA
j_gene: TRBJ1-2
v_gene: TRBV19
CDR3aa: CASSSPVTSPNYGYTF
CDR3nt: TGTGCCAGTAGTAGCCCGGTGACATCCCCCAACTATGGCTACACCTTC

d_gene: NA
abundance: NA
j_gene: TRBJ1-3
v_gene: TRBV6-5
CDR3aa: CASSFQNSGNTIYF
CDR3nt: TGTGCCAGCAGTTTCCAGAACTCTGGAAACACCATATATTTT

d_gene: TRBD1
abundance: NA
j_gene: TRBJ1-3
v_gene: TRBV4-3
CDR3aa: CASSLLQGVIPGNTIYF
CDR3nt: TGCGCCAGCAGCCTCTTACAGGGGGTCATACCTGGAAACACCATATATTTT